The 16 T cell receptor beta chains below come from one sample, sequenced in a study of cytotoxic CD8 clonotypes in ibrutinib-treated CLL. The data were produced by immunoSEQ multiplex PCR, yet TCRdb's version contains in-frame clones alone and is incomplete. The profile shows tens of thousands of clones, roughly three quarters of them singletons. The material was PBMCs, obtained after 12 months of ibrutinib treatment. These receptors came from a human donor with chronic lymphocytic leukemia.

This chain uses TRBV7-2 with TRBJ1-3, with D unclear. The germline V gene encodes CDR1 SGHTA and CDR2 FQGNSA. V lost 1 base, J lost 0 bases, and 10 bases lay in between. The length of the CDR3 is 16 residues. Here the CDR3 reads CASSLVEASSGNTIYF. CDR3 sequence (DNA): TGTGCCAGCAGCTTAGTAGAGGCTAGCTCTGGAAACACCATATATTTT.

CDR3 sequence reads: CASSLDRGKPQHF. DNA of the CDR3: TGTGCCAGCAGCTTAGACCGGGGTAAGCCCCAGCATTTT. This rearrangement joins TRBV11-2 to TRBJ1-5; D is ambiguous. The germline V gene encodes CDR1 SGHAT and CDR2 FQNNGV. V lost 0 bases and J lost 8, with 8 bases in between. CDR3 length equals 13 residues.

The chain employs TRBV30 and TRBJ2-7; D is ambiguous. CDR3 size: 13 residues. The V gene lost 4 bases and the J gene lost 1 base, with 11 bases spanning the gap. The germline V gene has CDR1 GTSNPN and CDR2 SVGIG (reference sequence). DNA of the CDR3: TGTGCCTGGAAAGTAACTATGTCCTACGAGCAGTACTTC. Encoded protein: CAWKVTMSYEQYF.

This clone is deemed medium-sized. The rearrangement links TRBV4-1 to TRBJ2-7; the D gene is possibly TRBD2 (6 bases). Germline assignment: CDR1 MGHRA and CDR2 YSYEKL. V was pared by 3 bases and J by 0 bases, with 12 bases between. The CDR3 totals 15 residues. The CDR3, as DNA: TGCGCCAGCAGCCAGCTAGCGACTAACTCCTACGAGCAGTACTTC. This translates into CASSQLATNSYEQYF.

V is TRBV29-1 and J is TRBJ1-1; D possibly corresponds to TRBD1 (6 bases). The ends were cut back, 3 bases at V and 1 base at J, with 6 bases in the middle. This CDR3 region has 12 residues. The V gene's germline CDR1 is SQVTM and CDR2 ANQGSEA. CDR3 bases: TGCAGCGTTGAGGGGGCGAACACTGAAGCTTTCTTT. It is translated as CSVEGANTEAFF.

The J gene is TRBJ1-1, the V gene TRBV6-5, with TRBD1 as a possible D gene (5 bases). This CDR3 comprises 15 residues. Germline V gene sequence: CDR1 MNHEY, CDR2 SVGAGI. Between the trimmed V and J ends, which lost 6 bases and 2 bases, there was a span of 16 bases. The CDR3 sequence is CASSYTGTGNTEAFF. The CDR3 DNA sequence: TGTGCCAGCAGCTACACCGGGACGGGAAACACTGAAGCTTTCTTT.

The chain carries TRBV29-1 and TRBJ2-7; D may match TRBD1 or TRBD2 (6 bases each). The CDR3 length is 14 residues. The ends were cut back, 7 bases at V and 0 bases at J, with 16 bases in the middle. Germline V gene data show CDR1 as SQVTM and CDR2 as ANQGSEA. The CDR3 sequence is CSAEGEVASYEQYF. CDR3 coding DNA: TGCAGCGCCGAGGGGGAGGTTGCCTCCTACGAGCAGTACTTC.

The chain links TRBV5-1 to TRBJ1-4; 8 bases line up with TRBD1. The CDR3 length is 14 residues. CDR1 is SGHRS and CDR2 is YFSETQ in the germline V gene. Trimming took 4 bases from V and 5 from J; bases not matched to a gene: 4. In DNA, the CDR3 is TGCGCCAGCAGCACAGACAGGGGCAATGAAAAACTGTTTTTT. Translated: CASSTDRGNEKLFF.

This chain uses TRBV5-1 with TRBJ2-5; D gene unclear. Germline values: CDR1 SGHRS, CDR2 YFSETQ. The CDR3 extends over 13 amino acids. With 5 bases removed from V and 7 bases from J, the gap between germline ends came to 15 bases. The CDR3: CASSEEEAGTQYF. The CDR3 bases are TGCGCCAGCAGTGAGGAAGAAGCTGGGACCCAGTACTTC.

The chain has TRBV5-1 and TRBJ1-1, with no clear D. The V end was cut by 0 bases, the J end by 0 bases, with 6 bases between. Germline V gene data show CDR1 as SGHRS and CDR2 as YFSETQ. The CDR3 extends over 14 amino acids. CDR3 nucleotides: TGCGCCAGCAGCTTGGATATCTTGAACACTGAAGCTTTCTTT. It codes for CASSLDILNTEAFF.

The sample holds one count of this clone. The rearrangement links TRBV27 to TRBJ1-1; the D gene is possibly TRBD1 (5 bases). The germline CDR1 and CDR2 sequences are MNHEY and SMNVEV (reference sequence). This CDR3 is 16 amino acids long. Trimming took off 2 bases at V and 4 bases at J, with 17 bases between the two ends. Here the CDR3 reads CASSLEGPGYGTEAFF. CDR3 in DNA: TGTGCCAGCAGTTTAGAGGGTCCAGGGTATGGCACTGAAGCTTTCTTT.

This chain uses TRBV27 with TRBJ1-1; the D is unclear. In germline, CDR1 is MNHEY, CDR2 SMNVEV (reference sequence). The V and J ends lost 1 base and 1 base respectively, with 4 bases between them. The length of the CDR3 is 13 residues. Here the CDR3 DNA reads TGTGCCAGCAGTTTATTAAGGAACACTGAAGCTTTCTTT. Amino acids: CASSLLRNTEAFF.

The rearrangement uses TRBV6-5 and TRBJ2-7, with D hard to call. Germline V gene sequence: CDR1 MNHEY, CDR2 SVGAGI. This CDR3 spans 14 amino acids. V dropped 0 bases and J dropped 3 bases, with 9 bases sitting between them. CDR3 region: CASSYSGYGYEQYF. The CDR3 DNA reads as TGTGCCAGCAGTTACTCAGGGTACGGCTACGAGCAGTACTTC.

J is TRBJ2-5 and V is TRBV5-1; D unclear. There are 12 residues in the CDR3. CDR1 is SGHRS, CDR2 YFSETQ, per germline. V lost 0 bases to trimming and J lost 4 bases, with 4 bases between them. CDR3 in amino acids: CASSLAAETQYF. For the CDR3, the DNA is TGCGCCAGCAGCTTGGCCGCAGAGACCCAGTACTTC. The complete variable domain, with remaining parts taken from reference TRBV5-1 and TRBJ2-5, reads KAGVTQTPRYLIKTRGQQVTLSCSPISGHRSVSWYQQTPGQGLQFLFEYFSETQRNKGNFPGRFSGRQFSNSRSEMNVSTLELGDSALYLCASSLAAETQYFGPGTRLLVL.

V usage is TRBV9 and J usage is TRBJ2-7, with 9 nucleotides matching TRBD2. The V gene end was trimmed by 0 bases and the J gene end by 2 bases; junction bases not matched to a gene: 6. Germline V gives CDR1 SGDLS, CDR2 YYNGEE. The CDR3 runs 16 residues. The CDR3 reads CASSVAASGNPYEQYF. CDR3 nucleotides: TGTGCCAGCAGCGTAGCGGCTAGCGGGAACCCCTACGAGCAGTACTTC.

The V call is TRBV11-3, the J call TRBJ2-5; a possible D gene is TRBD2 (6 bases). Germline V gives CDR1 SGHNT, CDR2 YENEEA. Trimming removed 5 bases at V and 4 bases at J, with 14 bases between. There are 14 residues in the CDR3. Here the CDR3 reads CASSPGGSGETQYF. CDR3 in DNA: TGTGCCAGCAGCCCCGGGGGATCAGGAGAGACCCAGTACTTC. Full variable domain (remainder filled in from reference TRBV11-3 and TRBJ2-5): EAGVVQSPRYKIIEKKQPVAFWCNPISGHNTLYWYLQNLGQGPELLIRYENEEAVDDSQLPKDRFSAERLKGVDSTLKIQPAELGDSAVYLCASSPGGSGETQYFGPGTRLLVL.